Presented here are 6 T cell receptor beta chains from one specimen sequenced in a study of metastatic and nonmetastatic thyroid tumors. Not a single patient had been given any form of treatment at any point before undergoing thyroid surgery. Through MiXCR, TCRdb re-clonotyped the PCR reads. The repertoire includes 25,000 to 30,000 clones, roughly 4% of them detected once, and 3% to 3.5% sits in the top ten. Sequencing input: blood. The receptors here all came from a male donor with papillary thyroid cancer or a benign thyroid nodule (not recorded which). Some clones in this sample may be carry-over from other donors' samples.

This clone was counted at least ten times. The chain links TRBV9 to TRBJ2-1; TRBD2 matches 10 bases. The CDR3 runs 17 residues. Germline assignment: CDR1 SGDLS and CDR2 YYNGEE. Trimming took 4 bases from V and 0 from J; bases not matched to a gene: 7. The CDR3 loop reads CASSPTSGYSSYNEQFF. CDR3 sequence (DNA): TGTGCCAGCAGCCCGACTAGCGGGTATAGCTCCTACAATGAGCAGTTCTTC.

This clone was picked up a small number of times. The chain is built from TRBV5-1 and TRBJ2-3, with 10 bases identical to TRBD2. The CDR3 contains 16 residues. Trimming took 4 bases from V and 7 from J; bases not matched to a gene: 12. Germline V gene lookup returns CDR1 SGHRS and CDR2 YFSETQ. The CDR3 region is CASSRGLAVVEYTQYF. The CDR3 DNA reads as TGCGCCAGCAGCCGCGGACTAGCGGTTGTGGAATATACGCAGTATTTT.

This clone showed up just a few times. The chain recombines TRBV3-1 with TRBJ2-5, with a weak D call TRBD2 (6 bases). This CDR3 is 15 amino acids long. Germline loops: CDR1 LGHDT, CDR2 YNNKEL (reference sequence). The V end lost 3 bases, the J end lost 4 bases, and 15 bases lay between the germline ends. In nucleotides, the CDR3 is TGTGCCAGCAGCCAGGGGGGAGTAGTGGGAGAGACCCAGTACTTC. It yields the protein CASSQGGVVGETQYF.

The V call is TRBV12-3 or TRBV12-4, the J call TRBJ2-3; 7 nucleotides line up with TRBD2. V was clipped by 3 bases and J by 1 base; unmatched bases: 1. The CDR3 extends over 14 amino acids. The CDR3 region has the DNA TGTGCCAGCAGTTTGGGAGGGGGCACAGATACGCAGTATTTT. Encoded protein: CASSLGGGTDTQYF.

This clone was seen more than once but under ten times. The conserved closing phenylalanine or tryptophan is absent in this CDR3, likely reflecting a read error. It is unclear where the CDR3 begins or ends on the DNA, so no DNA is shown, and the CDR3 is as TCRdb lists it. V is TRBV20-1 and J is TRBJ1-2. CDR1 is DFQATT and CDR2 is SNEGSKA in the germline V gene (reference sequence). The CDR3 length is 16 residues, termini included. CDR3 amino acids: CSASRTSRPSNYGHTL.

This clone was counted only a few times. The conserved final phenylalanine or tryptophan is absent from the CDR3, which likely points to a read error. The chain links TRBV24-1 to TRBJ2-7, with 7 bases fitting TRBD2. Looked up from germline, CDR1 is KGHDR and CDR2 is SFDVKD. With 2 bases clipped from V and 4 bases from J, the junction kept 7 bases outside the gene matches. There are 15 residues in the CDR3. CDR3 in DNA: TGTGCCACCAGTGATTCCTCTAGCGGAACATACGAGCAGTACTTA. Translating it yields CATSDSSSGTYEQYL.